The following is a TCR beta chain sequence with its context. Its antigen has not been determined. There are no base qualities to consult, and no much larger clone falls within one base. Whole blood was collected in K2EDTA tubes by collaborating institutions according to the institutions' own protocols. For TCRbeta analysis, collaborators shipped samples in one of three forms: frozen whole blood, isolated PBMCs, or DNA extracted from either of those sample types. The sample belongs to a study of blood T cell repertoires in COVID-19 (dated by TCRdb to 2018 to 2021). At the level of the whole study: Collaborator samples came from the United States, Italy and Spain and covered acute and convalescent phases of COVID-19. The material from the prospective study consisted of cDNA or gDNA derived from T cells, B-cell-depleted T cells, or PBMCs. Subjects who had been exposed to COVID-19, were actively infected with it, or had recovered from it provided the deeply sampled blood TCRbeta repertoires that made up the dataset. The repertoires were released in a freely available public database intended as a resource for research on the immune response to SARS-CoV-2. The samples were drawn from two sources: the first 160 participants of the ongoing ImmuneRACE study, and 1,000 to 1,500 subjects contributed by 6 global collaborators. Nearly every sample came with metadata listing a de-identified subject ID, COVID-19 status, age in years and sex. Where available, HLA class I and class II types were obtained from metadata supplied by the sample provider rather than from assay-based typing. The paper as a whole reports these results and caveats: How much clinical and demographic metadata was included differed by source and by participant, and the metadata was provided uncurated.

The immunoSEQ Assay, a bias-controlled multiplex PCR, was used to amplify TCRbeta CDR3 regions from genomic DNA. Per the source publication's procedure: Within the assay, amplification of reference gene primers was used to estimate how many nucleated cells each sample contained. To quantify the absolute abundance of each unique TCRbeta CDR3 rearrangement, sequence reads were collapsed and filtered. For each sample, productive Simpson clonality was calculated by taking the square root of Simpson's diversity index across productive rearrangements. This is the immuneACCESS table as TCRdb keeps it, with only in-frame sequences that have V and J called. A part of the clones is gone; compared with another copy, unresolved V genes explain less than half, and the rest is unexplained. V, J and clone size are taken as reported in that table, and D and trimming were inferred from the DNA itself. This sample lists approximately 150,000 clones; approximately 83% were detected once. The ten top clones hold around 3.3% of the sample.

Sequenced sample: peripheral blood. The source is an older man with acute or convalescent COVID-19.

The DNA sequence is TGTGCCAGCAGTTTATACACAGGCGAGTACGGCTACACCTTC. This yields the protein CASSLYTGEYGYTF. The chain is assembled from TRBV28 and TRBJ1-2, and TRBD1 may be the D gene, going by 5 matching bases. Cut back by 1 base and 8 bases, the V and J ends lie 14 bases apart. CDR3 length: 14 amino acids, cysteine to phenylalanine. This entry keeps only the CDR3 DNA: 42 bases, framed from base 1. CDR1 and CDR2 (MDHEN, SYDVKM) derive from the germline V gene.